This note documents a single T cell receptor (beta chain) sequence. This sample also contains other DNA sequences that code for the same CDR3. This sample is part of a study of blood T cell repertoires in COVID-19. Study details: There were acute and convalescent COVID-19 samples, and they came from the United States, Italy and Spain. PBMCs, B-cell-depleted T cells, or T cells provided the cDNA or gDNA that made up the material.

Repertoires were generated with immunoSEQ multiplex PCR, while TCRdb's copy carries only in-frame clones and drops some. The table lists hundreds of thousands of clones, approximately 86% of them singletons. Trimming took 0 bases from V and 6 from J, leaving 7 bases between them. The CDR3 has 13 residues. In germline, CDR1 is SGHRS, CDR2 YFSETQ. V usage is TRBV5-1 and J usage is TRBJ1-5, with D hard to call. The source is a man in his 60s with acute or convalescent COVID-19. The sample comprised peripheral blood. CDR3 sequence: CASSLGPGQPQHF. The CDR3 DNA reads TGCGCCAGCAGCTTGGGTCCGGGTCAGCCCCAGCATTTT.